This T cell receptor (beta chain) was identified in a study of cytomegalovirus exposure and HLA in healthy donors. Worth noting for this clone: What it binds is not known.

General observations from the study: An analysis done earlier found most TCR beta V segments productive about 87% or about 30% of the time. Immune exposure information available was restricted to CMV serostatus.

The PCR contained 60 Vbeta and 13 Jbeta primers. Only in-frame clones appear in the TCRdb table, and some are missing; sequencing was by immunoSEQ multiplex PCR. In the table there are 100,000 to 150,000 clones, around 74% of which are singletons. Trimming cost V 0 bases and J 7 bases, with 9 bases left between them. The CDR3 consists of 13 residues. CDR1 LGHNA and CDR2 YSLEER come from the germline V gene. The sequence came from a male donor in good health and CMV-seronegative. This sequence joins TRBV4-3 and TRBJ2-5; possible D gene TRBD1, 5 bases. The sample consisted of PBMCs. This CDR3 reads CASSQDRAGTQYF. For the CDR3, the DNA is TGCGCCAGCAGCCAAGACAGGGCCGGGACCCAGTACTTC.